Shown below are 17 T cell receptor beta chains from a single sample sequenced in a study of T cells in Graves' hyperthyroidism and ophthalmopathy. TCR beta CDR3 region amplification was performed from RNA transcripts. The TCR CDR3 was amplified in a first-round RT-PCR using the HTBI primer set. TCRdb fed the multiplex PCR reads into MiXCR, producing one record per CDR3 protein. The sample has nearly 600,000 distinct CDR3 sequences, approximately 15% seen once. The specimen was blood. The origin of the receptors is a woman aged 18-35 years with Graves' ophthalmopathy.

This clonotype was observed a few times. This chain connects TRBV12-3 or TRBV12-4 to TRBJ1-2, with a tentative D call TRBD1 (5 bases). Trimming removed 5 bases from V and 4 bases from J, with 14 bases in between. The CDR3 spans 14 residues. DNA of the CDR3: TGTGCCAGCAGTCCCCGAGGAGGGGCCTATGGCTACACCTTC. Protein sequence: CASSPRGGAYGYTF.

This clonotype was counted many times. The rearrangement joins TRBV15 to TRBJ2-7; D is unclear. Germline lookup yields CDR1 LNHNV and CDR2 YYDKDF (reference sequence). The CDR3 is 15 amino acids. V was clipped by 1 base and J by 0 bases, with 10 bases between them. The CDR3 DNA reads TGTGCCACCAGCAGAGGCGAGGCCCCCTCCTACGAGCAGTACTTC. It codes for CATSRGEAPSYEQYF.

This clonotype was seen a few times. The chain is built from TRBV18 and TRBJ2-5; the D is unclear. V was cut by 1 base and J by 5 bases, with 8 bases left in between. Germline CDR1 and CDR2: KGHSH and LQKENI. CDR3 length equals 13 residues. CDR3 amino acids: CASSPLTSETQYF. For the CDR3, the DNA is TGTGCCAGCTCACCACTTACGAGTGAGACCCAGTACTTC.

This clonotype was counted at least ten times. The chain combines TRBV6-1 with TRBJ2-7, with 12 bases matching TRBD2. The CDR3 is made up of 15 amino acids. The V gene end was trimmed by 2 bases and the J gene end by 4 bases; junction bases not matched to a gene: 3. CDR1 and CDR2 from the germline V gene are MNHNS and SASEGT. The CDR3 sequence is CASSESSGRGYEQYF. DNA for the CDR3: TGTGCCAGCAGTGAATCTAGCGGGAGGGGGTACGAGCAGTACTTC.

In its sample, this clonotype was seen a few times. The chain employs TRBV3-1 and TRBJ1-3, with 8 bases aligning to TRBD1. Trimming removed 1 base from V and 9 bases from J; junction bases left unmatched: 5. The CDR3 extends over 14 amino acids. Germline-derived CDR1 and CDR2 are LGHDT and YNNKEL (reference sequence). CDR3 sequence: CASSQGQGTSTIYF. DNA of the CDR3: TGTGCCAGCAGCCAAGGACAGGGGACGAGCACCATATATTTT.

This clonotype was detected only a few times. The CDR3 spells CASSSLAGTSVAKNIQYF. In nucleotides, the CDR3 is TGTGCCAGCAGTTCACTAGCTGGGACCTCCGTAGCCAAAAACATTCAGTACTTC. V usage is TRBV27 and J usage is TRBJ2-4, with D perhaps matching TRBD2 (6 bases). Germline V gives CDR1 MNHEY, CDR2 SMNVEV (reference sequence). Deletions cut 4 bases from V and 0 bases from J, with 19 bases between. This CDR3 has 18 amino acids.

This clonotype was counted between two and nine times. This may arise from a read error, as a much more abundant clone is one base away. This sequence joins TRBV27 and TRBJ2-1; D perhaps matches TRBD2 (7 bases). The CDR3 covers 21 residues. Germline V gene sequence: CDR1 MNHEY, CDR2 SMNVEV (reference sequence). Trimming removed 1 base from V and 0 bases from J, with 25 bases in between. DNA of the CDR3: TGTGCCAGCAGTTTATTTCCAGATCTACGGGGGGCAAGAGGCTCCTACAATGAGCAGTTCTTC. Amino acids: CASSLFPDLRGARGSYNEQFF.

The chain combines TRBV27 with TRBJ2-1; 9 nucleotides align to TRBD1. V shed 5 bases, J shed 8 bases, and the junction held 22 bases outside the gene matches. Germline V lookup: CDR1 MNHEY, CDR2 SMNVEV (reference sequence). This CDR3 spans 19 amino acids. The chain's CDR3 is CASSPPGTGTPDPPHEQFF. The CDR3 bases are TGTGCCAGCAGTCCGCCCGGGACAGGGACCCCGGACCCCCCCCATGAGCAGTTCTTC.

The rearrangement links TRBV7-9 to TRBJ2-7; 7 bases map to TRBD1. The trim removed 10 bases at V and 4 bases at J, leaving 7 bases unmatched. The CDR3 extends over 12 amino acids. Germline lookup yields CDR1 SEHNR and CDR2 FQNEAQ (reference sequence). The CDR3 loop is CATSGQPYEQYF. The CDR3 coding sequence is TGTGCCACCTCGGGACAGCCGTACGAGCAGTACTTC. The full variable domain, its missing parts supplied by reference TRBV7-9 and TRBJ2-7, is DTGVSQNPRHKITKRGQNVTFRCDPISEHNRLYWYRQTLGQGPEFLTYFQNEAQLEKSRLLSDRFSAERPKGSFSTLEIQRTEQGDSAMYLCATSGQPYEQYFGPGTRLTVT.

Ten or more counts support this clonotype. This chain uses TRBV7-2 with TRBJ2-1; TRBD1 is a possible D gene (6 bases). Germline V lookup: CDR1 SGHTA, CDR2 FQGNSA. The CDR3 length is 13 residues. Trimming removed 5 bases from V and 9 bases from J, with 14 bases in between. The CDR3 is CASSARQAGEQFF. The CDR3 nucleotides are TGTGCCAGCAGCGCACGACAGGCTGGTGAGCAGTTCTTC.

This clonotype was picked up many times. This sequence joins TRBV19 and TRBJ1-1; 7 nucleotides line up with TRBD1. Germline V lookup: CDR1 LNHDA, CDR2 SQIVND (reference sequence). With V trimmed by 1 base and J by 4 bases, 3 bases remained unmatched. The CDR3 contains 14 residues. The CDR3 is CASSIGPGGTEAFF. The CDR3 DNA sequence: TGTGCCAGTAGTATAGGTCCAGGGGGCACTGAAGCTTTCTTT.

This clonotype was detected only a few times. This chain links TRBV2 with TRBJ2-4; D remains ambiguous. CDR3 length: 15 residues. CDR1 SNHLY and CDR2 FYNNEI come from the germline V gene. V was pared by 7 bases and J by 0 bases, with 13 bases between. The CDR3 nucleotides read TGTGCCAGCACTGAGACCGGGCTAGCCAAAAACATTCAGTACTTC. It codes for CASTETGLAKNIQYF.

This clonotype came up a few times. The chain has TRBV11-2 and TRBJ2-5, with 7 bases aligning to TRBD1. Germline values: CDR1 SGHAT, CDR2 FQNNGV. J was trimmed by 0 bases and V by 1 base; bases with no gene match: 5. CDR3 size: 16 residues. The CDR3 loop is CASSLGYRGYQETQYF. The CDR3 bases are TGTGCCAGCAGCTTAGGTTACAGGGGATACCAAGAGACCCAGTACTTC.

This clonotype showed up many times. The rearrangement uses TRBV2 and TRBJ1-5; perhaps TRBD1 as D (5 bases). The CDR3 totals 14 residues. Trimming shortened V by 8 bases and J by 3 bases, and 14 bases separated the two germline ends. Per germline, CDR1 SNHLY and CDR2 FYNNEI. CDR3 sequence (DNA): TGTGCCAGCGTTAGTCAGGGTTCCAATCAGCCCCAGCATTTT. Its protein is CASVSQGSNQPQHF. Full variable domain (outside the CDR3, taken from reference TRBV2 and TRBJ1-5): EPEVTQTPSHQVTQMGQEVILRCVPISNHLYFYWYRQILGQKVEFLVSFYNNEISEKSEIFDDQFSVERPDGSNFTLKIRSTKLEDSAMYFCASVSQGSNQPQHFGDGTRLSIL.

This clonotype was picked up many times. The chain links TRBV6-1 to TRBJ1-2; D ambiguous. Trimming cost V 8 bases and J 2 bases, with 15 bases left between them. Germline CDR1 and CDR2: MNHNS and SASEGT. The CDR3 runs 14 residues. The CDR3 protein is CASRRDGLNYGYTF. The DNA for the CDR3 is TGTGCCAGCCGGAGAGACGGCCTCAACTATGGCTACACCTTC.

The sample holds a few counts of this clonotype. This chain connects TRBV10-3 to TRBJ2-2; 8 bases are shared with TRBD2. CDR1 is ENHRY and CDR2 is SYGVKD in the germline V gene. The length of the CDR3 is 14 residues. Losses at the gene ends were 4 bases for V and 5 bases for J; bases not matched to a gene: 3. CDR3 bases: TGTGCCATCAGTGGGCGGGGGGAGACCGGGGAGCTGTTTTTT. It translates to CAISGRGETGELFF.

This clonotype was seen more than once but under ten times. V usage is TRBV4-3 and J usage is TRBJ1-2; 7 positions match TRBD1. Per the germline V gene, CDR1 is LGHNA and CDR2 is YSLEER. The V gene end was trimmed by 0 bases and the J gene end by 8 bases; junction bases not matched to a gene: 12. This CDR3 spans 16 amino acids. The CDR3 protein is CASSQDRAGRGRGYTF. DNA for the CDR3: TGCGCCAGCAGCCAAGATCGCGCCGGGAGGGGGCGAGGCTACACCTTC.